A selection of T cell receptor beta chains follows, all from one sample in a study of shared clonotypes between healthy human individuals. Repertoires were generated with immunoSEQ multiplex PCR, while TCRdb's copy carries only in-frame clones and drops some. Of roughly 2.2 million clones in the sample, just over 90% were seen once. Sample: naive CD4+ T cells from PBMCs. These receptors were collected from a man aged 18-30 years in good health. Some clones in this sample may be carry-over from other donors' samples. CDR3s include the opening cysteine and the closing phenylalanine or tryptophan. D genes are given only for firm matches. Size tells how often a clone was seen (once, few, many) or the class of an expanded clone, and some rows leave it out.

clone size	V gene	J gene	D gene	CDR3 length	CDR3 DNA	CDR3 protein
.	TRBV5-1	TRBJ1-4	TRBD1	15	TGCGCCAGCAGCCGTACAGGGGCGAAAAATGAAAAACTGTTTTTT	CASSRTGAKNEKLFF
.	TRBV2	TRBJ1-5	TRBD1	15	TGTGCCAGCAAATACCGACAGGGTAGGCATCAGCCCCAGCATTTT	CASKYRQGRHQPQHF
.	TRBV11-2	TRBJ1-2	.	13	TGTGCCAGCAGCACCGAGCCCCCCTATGGCTACACCTTC	CASSTEPPYGYTF
.	TRBV5-6	TRBJ2-5	.	14	TGTGCCAGCAGCTTGTGGGGTAACCAAGAGACCCAGTACTTC	CASSLWGNQETQYF
.	TRBV30	TRBJ2-1	TRBD2	16	TGTGCCTGGAGTGACCTGAGGGCGGGAGGCCGTAGTGAGCAGTTCTTC	CAWSDLRAGGRSEQFF
once	TRBV9	TRBJ2-1	.	15	TGTGCCAGCAGCCCCGACGGGCAGACCTACAATGAGCAGTTCTTC	CASSPDGQTYNEQFF
.	TRBV21-1	TRBJ1-1	.	15	TGTGCCAGCAGCCCTGTGATGATTGGCCGCACTGAAGCTTTCTTT	CASSPVMIGRTEAFF
once	TRBV7-2	TRBJ2-7	TRBD2	17	TGTGCCAGCAGCTCCACCCGGGGAGCGGGAGGTGGGTACGAGCAGTACTTC	CASSSTRGAGGGYEQYF
.	TRBV5-5	TRBJ2-7	.	15	TGTGCCAGCAGTTCCCCCGGGTTCCGCTCCTACGAGCAGTACTTC	CASSSPGFRSYEQYF
.	TRBV2	TRBJ1-5	.	15	TGTGCCAGCAGCCTAGGACGAGGTTTGGAGCAGCCCCAGCATTTT	CASSLGRGLEQPQHF
.	TRBV5-1	TRBJ1-5	.	14	TGCGCCAGCAGCCCGGGTGACCGGTATCAGCCCCAGCATTTT	CASSPGDRYQPQHF
.	TRBV27	TRBJ2-2	.	12	TGTGCCAGCACCGGACTTAGCGGGGAGCTGTTTTTT	CASTGLSGELFF
.	TRBV9	TRBJ2-5	.	15	TGTGCCAGCAGCGTAGAAGGAGGTGTTTGGGAGACCCAGTACTTC	CASSVEGGVWETQYF
.	TRBV5-4	TRBJ2-7	TRBD1	15	TGTGCCAGCAGACTCGCCGGGACAGGGGTCCACGAGCAGTACTTC	CASRLAGTGVHEQYF
.	TRBV5-5	TRBJ1-2	.	13	TGTGCCAGCCATGACAGACGATTCTATGGCTACACCTTC	CASHDRRFYGYTF
.	TRBV27	TRBJ1-5	.	13	TGTGCCAGCAGTTTAAACAGACAGCAGCCCCAGCATTTT	CASSLNRQQPQHF
.	TRBV27	TRBJ2-4	TRBD1	15	TGTGCCAGCAGTTTTTGGACAGGGGGCGAAAACATTCAGTACTTC	CASSFWTGGENIQYF
.	TRBV18	TRBJ2-5	.	14	TGTGCCAGCTCACCACCTGACTCGGACGAGACCCAGTACTTC	CASSPPDSDETQYF
.	TRBV28	TRBJ2-7	TRBD1	16	TGTGCCAGCAGTCTACGGACAGGGGCCGGCCCCTACGAGCAGTACTTC	CASSLRTGAGPYEQYF
.	TRBV14	TRBJ2-5	TRBD1	15	TGTGCCAGCAGCCGGGACAGGGCCTACCAAGAGACCCAGTACTTC	CASSRDRAYQETQYF
.	TRBV18	TRBJ2-7	TRBD1	16	TGTGCCAGCTCACCAAAACCCGGGACAGGGAAATACGAGCAGTACTTC	CASSPKPGTGKYEQYF
.	TRBV19	TRBJ1-2	.	15	TGTGCCAGTAGTATCGTTAGGGGGGCAAACTATGGCTACACCTTC	CASSIVRGANYGYTF
.	TRBV19	TRBJ2-7	TRBD1	14	TGTGCCACTACCAACCGCATCCAGGGGGCCGAGCAGTACTTC	CATTNRIQGAEQYF
.	TRBV5-4	TRBJ2-2	.	15	TGTGCCAGCAGCCCCCCTTCTAGCGAAACCGGGGAGCTGTTTTTT	CASSPPSSETGELFF
.	TRBV2	TRBJ1-5	.	13	TGTGCCAGCAGTGACCAGGGCAATCAGCCCCAGCATTTT	CASSDQGNQPQHF
.	TRBV5-4	TRBJ1-4	.	15	TGTGCCAGCAGCTCAAGACAGTCCCCGGGGGAAAAACTGTTTTTT	CASSSRQSPGEKLFF
.	TRBV5-1	TRBJ2-1	.	13	TGCGCCAGCAGCCCCGACACCTACAATGAGCAGTTCTTC	CASSPDTYNEQFF
.	TRBV2	TRBJ1-2	.	14	TGTGCCTCCCAGGGAGACAGTCCTGTCTATGGCTACACCTTC	CASQGDSPVYGYTF
.	TRBV6-6	TRBJ1-5	.	16	TGTGCCAGCAGTTTCGGAACCGGGACACCCAATCAGCCCCAGCATTTT	CASSFGTGTPNQPQHF
once	TRBV6-7	TRBJ1-1	.	14	TGTGCCAGCAGTTCCCCCGGGCGGAACACTGAAGCTTTCTTT	CASSSPGRNTEAFF